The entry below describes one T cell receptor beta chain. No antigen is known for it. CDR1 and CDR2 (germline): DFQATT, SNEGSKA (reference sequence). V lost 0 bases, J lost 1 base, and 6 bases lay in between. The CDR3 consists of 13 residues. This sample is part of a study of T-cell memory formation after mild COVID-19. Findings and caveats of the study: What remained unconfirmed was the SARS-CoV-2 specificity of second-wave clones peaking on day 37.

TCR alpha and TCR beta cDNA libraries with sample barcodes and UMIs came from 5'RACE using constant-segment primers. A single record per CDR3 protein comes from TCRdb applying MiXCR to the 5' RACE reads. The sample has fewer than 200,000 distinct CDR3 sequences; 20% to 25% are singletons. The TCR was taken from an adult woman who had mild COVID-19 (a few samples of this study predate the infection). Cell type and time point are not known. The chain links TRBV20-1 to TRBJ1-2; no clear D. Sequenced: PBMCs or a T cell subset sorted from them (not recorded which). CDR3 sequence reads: CSAREPHNYGYTF. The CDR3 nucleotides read TGCAGTGCTAGAGAACCCCATAACTATGGCTACACCTTC.